This T cell receptor (beta chain) emerged from a study of blood T cells in healthy people across ages. Findings and limits, study-wide: Among T cells, TCR beta diversity per million cells dropped roughly linearly as age rose. One million T cells yielded diversity estimates that were considered underestimates.

The CDR3 sequence is 15 residues long. Germline CDR1 is DFQATT and CDR2 is SNEGSKA (reference sequence). V lost 0 bases and J lost 2, with 14 bases in between. Note on this clonotype: The antigen remains undetermined. A much larger clone differs from this one at a single base, so this may be a read error.

Using a J-beta primer mix together with a sample-barcoded 5' primer, a second PCR was run for roughly 7 to 12 cycles. Each cDNA molecule, via a template-switch adaptor with 12 random nucleotides, was tagged. TCRdb ran MiXCR on the 5' RACE reads and lists one entry per CDR3 protein. The repertoire consists of 500,000 to 700,000 distinct CDR3 sequences, with approximately 30% occurring once and the leading ten covering around 14%. The chain has TRBV20-1 and TRBJ2-7; D is perhaps TRBD1 (6 bases). Sequenced sample: blood. The TCR was taken from an elderly woman in good health. The CDR3 DNA is TGCAGTGCTAGAGAGAGGACAGTTGGACCCTACGAGCAGTACTTC. This codes for CSARERTVGPYEQYF.